The 9 T cell receptor beta chains presented below share a single source sample, sequenced in a study of OX40 agonist ivuxolimab in advanced cancers. Sequencing used immunoSEQ multiplex PCR; TCRdb keeps in-frame clones, though not all of them. The sample includes 65,000 to 90,000 clones, 90% seen only once; the top ten take around 0.51%. Sequences were derived from CD4+ or CD8+ T cells sorted from blood, sampled in a trial of the OX40 agonist ivuxolimab. These receptors all come from an adult with an advanced solid tumor such as melanoma, head and neck, liver or kidney cancer.

Of note for this clone: The sample holds other DNA sequences that translate to the same CDR3. The rearrangement uses TRBV6-5 and TRBJ1-4, with TRBD1 identical over 8 bases. This CDR3 spans 15 amino acids. J lost 5 bases, V lost 0 bases, and 2 bases had no gene match. CDR1 MNHEY and CDR2 SVGAGI come from the germline V gene. The CDR3, as DNA: TGTGCCAGCAGTTACTCCGGGGACAGGAATGAAAAACTGTTTTTT. Residues: CASSYSGDRNEKLFF.

Points on this clone: One end of the junction varies from germline; a read error may be responsible. The V and J genes are TRBV6-6 and TRBJ2-5; D is undetermined. This CDR3 is built from 14 residues. Germline V gene data show CDR1 as MNHNY and CDR2 as SVGAGI (reference sequence). This chain's CDR3 is CASSYSSFQETRYF. Here the CDR3 DNA reads TGTGCCAGCAGTTATTCTTCATTTCAAGAGACCCGGTACTTC.

As DNA, the CDR3 is TGCAGCATCGAAGGGGGGGCGCATTACAATGAGCAGTTCTTC. Protein: CSIEGGAHYNEQFF. The rearrangement joins TRBV29-1 to TRBJ2-1; D perhaps matches TRBD2 (7 bases). This CDR3 spans 14 amino acids. Germline V gene lookup returns CDR1 SQVTM and CDR2 ANQGSEA. The germline V and J ends were trimmed by 8 bases and 4 bases, with 18 bases remaining between them.

The table lists this clone with a count of one. This chain connects TRBV5-1 to TRBJ1-4; TRBD1 is a possible D gene (5 bases). CDR1 and CDR2 (germline): SGHRS, YFSETQ. Trimming took off 3 bases at V and 3 bases at J, with 12 bases between the two ends. The CDR3 runs to 15 residues. The CDR3 loop reads CASSSDTAPNEKLFF. The CDR3 DNA reads TGCGCCAGCAGCTCGGACACCGCCCCTAATGAAAAACTGTTTTTT.

The chain has TRBV7-9 and TRBJ2-7, with D uncertain. The germline CDR1 and CDR2 sequences are SEHNR and FQNEAQ (reference sequence). V was shortened by 4 bases and J by 2 bases, with 3 bases between the two germline ends. The CDR3 contains 11 residues. The CDR3 here is CASSSAYEQYF. The CDR3 DNA is TGTGCCAGCAGCTCAGCCTACGAGCAGTACTTC.

CDR3 region: CASSRSPGTSGRGSFF. The CDR3 DNA reads as TGCGCCAGCAGCCGCTCCCCCGGGACTAGCGGGAGGGGCTCGTTCTTC. This sequence joins TRBV4-1 and TRBJ2-1, with 16 bases that match TRBD2. The V and J ends lost 4 bases and 15 bases, in that order; junction bases with no gene match: 12. Germline CDR1 and CDR2: MGHRA and YSYEKL. The CDR3 runs to 16 residues.

V and J are TRBV19 and TRBJ1-2; TRBD1 matches 7 bases. The CDR3 spans 12 residues. V lost 10 bases to trimming and J lost 3 bases; unmatched junction nucleotides: 5. Germline V gene lookup returns CDR1 LNHDA and CDR2 SQIVND (reference sequence). CDR3 loop: CAIRQGDYGYTF. The CDR3 nucleotides read TGTGCCATAAGACAGGGAGACTATGGCTACACCTTC.

The CDR3 bases are TGTGCCAGCAGTCCGCGGGGACAGGGCCTCACTGGAAACACCATATATTTT. Protein product: CASSPRGQGLTGNTIYF. The V and J genes are TRBV28 and TRBJ1-3; 9 bases map to TRBD1. This CDR3 has 17 residues. Trimming took 5 bases from V and 2 from J; bases not matched to a gene: 10. CDR1 and CDR2 (germline): MDHEN, SYDVKM.

The chain recombines TRBV27 with TRBJ2-7, with TRBD2 matching 8 bases. The CDR3 contains 13 residues. The J segment lost 3 bases and the V segment lost 6 bases, leaving 4 bases of the junction unmatched. The germline V gene encodes CDR1 MNHEY and CDR2 SMNVEV (reference sequence). The CDR3 spells CASRRGANYEQYF. The CDR3 bases are TGTGCCAGCAGGCGGGGGGCAAACTACGAGCAGTACTTC.